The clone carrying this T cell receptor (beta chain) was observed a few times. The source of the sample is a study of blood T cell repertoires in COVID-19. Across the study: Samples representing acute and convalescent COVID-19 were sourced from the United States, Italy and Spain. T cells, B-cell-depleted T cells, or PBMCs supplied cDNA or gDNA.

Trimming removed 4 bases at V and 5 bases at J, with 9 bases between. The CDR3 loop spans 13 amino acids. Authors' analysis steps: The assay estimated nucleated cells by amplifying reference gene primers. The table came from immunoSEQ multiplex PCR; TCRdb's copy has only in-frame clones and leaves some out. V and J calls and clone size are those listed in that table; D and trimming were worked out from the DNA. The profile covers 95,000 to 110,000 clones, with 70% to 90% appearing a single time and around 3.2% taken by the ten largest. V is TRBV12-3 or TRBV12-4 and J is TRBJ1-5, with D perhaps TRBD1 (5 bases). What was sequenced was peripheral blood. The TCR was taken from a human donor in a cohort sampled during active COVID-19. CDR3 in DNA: TGTGCCAGCAGTTGGGGCACAGATCAGCCCCAGCATTTT. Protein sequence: CASSWGTDQPQHF.